This passage covers 32 T cell receptor beta chains from one sample sequenced in a study of PD-1 blockade in classical Hodgkin lymphoma. Libraries were prepared by immunoSEQ multiplex PCR; TCRdb keeps only in-frame clonotypes and omits some of them. The sample records 110,000 or so clones, approximately 90% being singletons. Relapse after autologous stem cell transplantation occurred in every patient, and brentuximab vedotin exposure varied. Source: peripheral blood mononuclear cells (PBMCs), taken before the second cycle of nivolumab. The receptors here all came from a human donor with classical Hodgkin lymphoma.

V is TRBV19 and J is TRBJ1-5, with 10 bases lining up with TRBD1. The CDR3 sequence is 17 residues long. The germline V gene has CDR1 LNHDA and CDR2 SQIVND (reference sequence). The junction had 7 bases not matched to a gene; V was cut back by 4 bases and J by 1 base. The CDR3 DNA sequence: TGTGCCAGTAGTAAACGACAGGGGGCAACGAGCAATCAGCCCCAGCATTTT. Translating it yields CASSKRQGATSNQPQHF.

The chain links TRBV19 to TRBJ2-5; TRBD2 aligns across 13 bases. V dropped 6 bases and J dropped 1; count of bases not matched to a gene: 8. Germline V gene data show CDR1 as LNHDA and CDR2 as SQIVND (reference sequence). This CDR3 has 17 amino acids. The CDR3 is CASSFGGTSGVQETQYF. CDR3 nucleotide sequence: TGTGCCAGTAGCTTCGGAGGGACTAGCGGGGTCCAAGAGACCCAGTACTTC. The whole variable domain, remainder taken from reference TRBV19 and TRBJ2-5, is DGGITQSPKYLFRKEGQNVTLSCEQNLNHDAMYWYRQDPGQGLRLIYYSQIVNDFQKGDIAEGYSVSREKKESFPLTVTSAQKNPTAFYLCASSFGGTSGVQETQYFGPGTRLLVL.

This clone was seen only a few times. CDR3 region: CASSPTGLNQPQHF. In DNA, the CDR3 is TGTGCCAGCAGTCCTACAGGCCTCAATCAGCCCCAGCATTTT. J is TRBJ1-5 and V is TRBV6-5, with D perhaps TRBD1 (5 bases). Germline values: CDR1 MNHEY, CDR2 SVGAGI. V gave up 5 bases and J gave up 3 bases, with 11 bases separating them. CDR3 size: 14 residues.

The rearrangement uses TRBV5-4 and TRBJ1-2; no clear D. Trimming took off 4 bases at V and 1 base at J, with 8 bases between the two ends. CDR3 size: 13 residues. Per the germline V gene, CDR1 is SGHNT and CDR2 is YYREEE (reference sequence). The CDR3 DNA sequence: TGTGCCAGCAGCCAGGACGGTAACTATGGCTACACCTTC. It codes for CASSQDGNYGYTF.

The chain is built from TRBV15 and TRBJ2-7; the match to TRBD2 covers 10 bases. Per the germline V gene, CDR1 is LNHNV and CDR2 is YYDKDF (reference sequence). The CDR3 is 15 amino acids. V lost 5 bases, J lost 4 bases, and 8 bases stayed unmatched. The CDR3 is CATSGGLAVPYEQYF. The DNA for the CDR3 is TGTGCCACCAGCGGAGGACTAGCGGTCCCTTACGAGCAGTACTTC.

In its sample, this clone was seen once. The V call is TRBV4-2, the J call TRBJ1-2; D may be TRBD1 (6 bases). The CDR3 covers 16 residues. Per germline, CDR1 LGHNA and CDR2 YNFKEQ. V was clipped by 1 base and J by 4 bases, with 16 bases between them. CDR3: CASSQAGASGGYGYTF. CDR3 DNA: TGTGCCAGCAGCCAAGCGGGGGCGTCAGGTGGCTATGGCTACACCTTC.

V usage is TRBV25-1 and J usage is TRBJ2-4; possibly TRBD1 for D (6 bases). Germline V CDR1 and CDR2: MGHDK, SYGVNS. The CDR3 consists of 16 residues. V was cut by 0 bases and J by 0 bases, with 9 bases left in between. For the CDR3, the DNA is TGTGCCAGCAGTGAATATAGGGGGTTAGCCAAAAACATTCAGTACTTC. The encoded protein is CASSEYRGLAKNIQYF.

The CDR3 DNA reads as TGTGCCACCACACGGGACAGGGGGCAAGGTGAGCAGTTCTTC. Translating it yields CATTRDRGQGEQFF. The gene calls are TRBV2 and TRBJ2-1, with 12 bases matching TRBD1. V was clipped by 10 bases and J by 9 bases; unmatched bases: 10. Germline values: CDR1 SNHLY, CDR2 FYNNEI. This CDR3 region has 14 residues. The whole variable domain, filled in from reference TRBV2 and TRBJ2-1, reads EPEVTQTPSHQVTQMGQEVILRCVPISNHLYFYWYRQILGQKVEFLVSFYNNEISEKSEIFDDQFSVERPDGSNFTLKIRSTKLEDSAMYFCATTRDRGQGEQFFGPGTRLTVL.

This rearrangement joins TRBV28 to TRBJ1-1, with 9 nucleotides matching TRBD1. CDR1 is MDHEN, CDR2 SYDVKM, per germline. The CDR3 sequence is 15 residues long. The CDR3 region is CLSKGQGGGNTEAFF. The CDR3, as DNA: TGTTTGTCCAAGGGACAGGGAGGCGGGAACACTGAAGCTTTCTTT.

The chain uses TRBV7-9 and TRBJ2-7; TRBD2 matches at 7 bases. The V gene's germline CDR1 is SEHNR and CDR2 FQNEAQ (reference sequence). This CDR3 is built from 13 residues. The V segment lost 5 bases and the J segment 4 bases; nucleotides outside the gene matches: 5. The DNA of the CDR3 is TGTGCCAGCAGCCTGACTAGCAGTTACGAGCAGTACTTC. Translating it yields CASSLTSSYEQYF.

Concerning this clone: Other DNA sequences within the sample encode an identical CDR3. J is TRBJ2-1 and V is TRBV5-5; 9 bases are a match to TRBD2. The V segment lost 0 bases and the J segment 4 bases; nucleotides outside the gene matches: 2. CDR3 length equals 15 residues. CDR1 SGHKS and CDR2 YYEKEE come from the germline V gene (reference sequence). The CDR3: CASSLGLAVYNEQFF. The CDR3 DNA reads TGTGCCAGCAGCTTGGGACTAGCGGTATACAATGAGCAGTTCTTC.

V and J are TRBV29-1 and TRBJ2-7; TRBD1 matches 7 bases. V lost 7 bases and J lost 0; bases outside the gene matches: 3. The CDR3 sequence is 12 residues long. CDR1 and CDR2 from the germline V gene are SQVTM and ANQGSEA. The CDR3 sequence: CSGWDSSYEQYF. The CDR3 DNA is TGCAGCGGATGGGACAGCTCCTACGAGCAGTACTTC.

CDR3 sequence (DNA): TGTGCCAGCACCTTAGAGGGGGCAGGGGGTGGAGAGCAGTACTTC. This encodes CASTLEGAGGGEQYF. The rearrangement uses TRBV6-1 and TRBJ2-7; 7 nucleotides line up with TRBD1. Germline V lookup: CDR1 MNHNS, CDR2 SASEGT. The CDR3 extends over 15 amino acids. Trimming took 7 bases from V and 7 from J; bases not matched to a gene: 16.

The rearrangement links TRBV4-1 to TRBJ2-7; D gene uncertain. The germline V gene has CDR1 MGHRA and CDR2 YSYEKL. This CDR3 is 15 amino acids long. V was clipped by 0 bases and J by 6 bases, with 15 bases between them. The CDR3 spells CASSQDGKTSLEQYF. CDR3 coding DNA: TGCGCCAGCAGCCAAGATGGTAAGACCTCCCTCGAGCAGTACTTC.

This clone occurred once. The genes are TRBV6-5 and TRBJ2-1; 7 nucleotides line up with TRBD1. Germline V gives CDR1 MNHEY, CDR2 SVGAGI. J was trimmed by 5 bases and V by 6 bases; bases with no gene match: 7. The CDR3 extends over 14 amino acids. CDR3 sequence: CASRRQGPNNEQFF. The DNA of the CDR3 is TGTGCCAGCAGGCGACAGGGTCCGAACAATGAGCAGTTCTTC.

This chain connects TRBV28 to TRBJ2-1, with 13 positions matching TRBD2. CDR1 and CDR2 from the germline V gene are MDHEN and SYDVKM. V was pared by 7 bases and J by 6 bases, with 6 bases of the junction left unmatched. This CDR3 contains 15 residues. The CDR3 DNA reads as TGTGCCAGCATTAGACTAGCGGGAGGAGTCAATGAGCAGTTCTTC. Residues: CASIRLAGGVNEQFF.

As concerns this clone: The sample holds other DNA sequences that translate to the same CDR3. This chain links TRBV6-5 with TRBJ1-1, with D uncertain. Germline CDR1 reads MNHEY; CDR2 reads SVGAGI. The CDR3 covers 13 residues. V was trimmed by 2 bases and J by 0 bases, leaving 4 bases between them. The CDR3 sequence: CASSYELNTEAFF. DNA of the CDR3: TGTGCCAGCAGTTACGAATTGAACACTGAAGCTTTCTTT.

The gene calls are TRBV7-2 and TRBJ2-1; 9 bases fit TRBD2. Unmatched junction bases numbered 15, after V lost 5 bases and J lost 4 bases. The V gene's germline CDR1 is SGHTA and CDR2 FQGNSA. The CDR3 spans 18 residues. Here the CDR3 reads CASSPGGVAGVGYNEQFF. CDR3 DNA: TGTGCCAGCAGCCCCGGCGGGGTAGCGGGAGTGGGGTACAATGAGCAGTTCTTC. The entire variable domain, with the rest obtained from reference TRBV7-2 and TRBJ2-1, is as follows: GAGVSQSPSNKVTEKGKDVELRCDPISGHTALYWYRQSLGQGLEFLIYFQGNSAPDKSGLPSDRFSAERTGGSVSTLTIQRTQQEDSAVYLCASSPGGVAGVGYNEQFFGPGTRLTVL.

The V and J genes are TRBV30 and TRBJ1-2; TRBD1 agrees at 7 bases. This CDR3 has 13 amino acids. The V and J ends lost 2 bases and 8 bases, in that order; junction bases with no gene match: 8. The germline CDR1 and CDR2 sequences are GTSNPN and SVGIG (reference sequence). CDR3 protein: CAWSLKGAQGYTF. The CDR3 DNA sequence: TGTGCCTGGAGTTTGAAGGGGGCGCAGGGCTACACCTTC.

This chain connects TRBV10-1 to TRBJ1-1; 7 bases are shared with TRBD1. CDR1 WNHNN and CDR2 SYGVQD come from the germline V gene (reference sequence). The CDR3 has 16 residues. The trim removed 3 bases at V and 3 bases at J, leaving 10 bases unmatched. CDR3 DNA sequence: TGCGCCAGCAGTGAAGGGACAGAGAGGATTTACACTGAAGCTTTCTTT. This encodes CASSEGTERIYTEAFF.

This clone has a single count. This chain connects TRBV27 to TRBJ1-6, with D possibly TRBD1 on 6 matching bases. From germline, CDR1 is MNHEY and CDR2 SMNVEV (reference sequence). This CDR3 is built from 12 residues. Between the trimmed V and J ends, which lost 7 bases and 7 bases, there was a span of 8 bases. This chain's CDR3 is CASKQGNSPLHF. The CDR3, as DNA: TGTGCCAGCAAGCAGGGGAATTCACCCCTCCACTTT.

This clone was recorded a few times. This CDR3 is also generated by other DNA sequences in the sample. The chain is built from TRBV5-1 and TRBJ1-2; D perhaps matches TRBD1 (6 bases). Germline CDR1 and CDR2: SGHRS and YFSETQ. The CDR3 length is 13 residues. V lost 3 bases and J 8 bases, leaving 14 bases between the germline ends. As DNA, the CDR3 is TGCGCCAGCAGCTCGACGGACAGTTCCGGCTACACCTTC. Translated: CASSSTDSSGYTF.

The chain joins TRBV28 to TRBJ1-5; D is possibly TRBD1 (6 bases). The CDR3 runs to 14 residues. Germline CDR1 and CDR2: MDHEN and SYDVKM. V gave up 1 base and J gave up 5 bases, with 9 bases separating them. CDR3 region: CASSLSHRDQPQHF. The CDR3 DNA reads TGTGCCAGCAGTTTATCCCACAGGGATCAGCCCCAGCATTTT. The whole variable domain, filled in from reference TRBV28 and TRBJ1-5, reads DVKVTQSSRYLVKRTGEKVFLECVQDMDHENMFWYRQDPGLGLRLIYFSYDVKMKEKGDIPEGYSVSREKKERFSLILESASTNQTSMYLCASSLSHRDQPQHFGDGTRLSIL.

CDR3 nucleotides: TGTGCCAGCAGTGAACCAAGGGTCTATGGCTACACCTTC. Its protein product is CASSEPRVYGYTF. The J gene is TRBJ1-2, the V gene TRBV6-1; D uncertain. V lost 2 bases and J 4 bases, leaving 8 bases between the germline ends. This CDR3 contains 13 residues. Per the germline V gene, CDR1 is MNHNS and CDR2 is SASEGT.

The chain uses TRBV7-2 and TRBJ2-7; 7 bases align to TRBD1. The CDR3 loop spans 15 amino acids. J was trimmed by 2 bases and V by 5 bases; bases with no gene match: 9. The V gene's germline CDR1 is SGHTA and CDR2 FQGNSA. The CDR3: CASSTDPGQAYEQYF. The CDR3 DNA reads as TGTGCCAGCAGCACTGACCCCGGACAGGCCTACGAGCAGTACTTC.

The rearrangement links TRBV10-2 to TRBJ2-7; D not certain. V lost 0 bases and J lost 5, with 17 bases in between. Germline V gene data show CDR1 as WSHSY and CDR2 as SAAADI. This CDR3 contains 16 residues. The CDR3 region has the DNA TGCGCCAGCAGTGAGTCTATAGGGCACTTTACCCACGAGCAGTACTTC. Its translation: CASSESIGHFTHEQYF.

J is TRBJ1-2 and V is TRBV14; TRBD1 matches 7 bases. CDR3 size: 12 residues. In germline, CDR1 is SGHDN, CDR2 FVKESK. With 6 bases clipped from V and 9 bases from J, the junction kept 7 bases outside the gene matches. The CDR3 DNA follows: TGTGCCAGCAGATCTGCAGGGGGTCGCTACACCTTC. It specifies CASRSAGGRYTF.

The V call is TRBV4-3, the J call TRBJ2-5; TRBD2 matches at 7 bases. Per the germline V gene, CDR1 is LGHNA and CDR2 is YSLEER. The CDR3 length is 16 residues. V dropped 0 bases and J dropped 0; count of bases not matched to a gene: 4. The CDR3 protein is CASSQDWAGDQETQYF. CDR3 in DNA: TGCGCCAGCAGCCAAGATTGGGCGGGAGACCAAGAGACCCAGTACTTC.

Concerning this clone itself: The junction differs from germline at one of its ends, possibly a read error. V is TRBV7-7 and J is TRBJ2-1, with 7 bases identical to TRBD1. This CDR3 spans 14 amino acids. CDR1 is SSHAT, CDR2 FNYEAQ, per germline (reference sequence). CDR3 in amino acids: CASSLRDSHNEQFF. The CDR3 DNA follows: TGTGCTAGCAGCCTCCGGGACAGTCACAATGAGCAGTTCTTC.

The chain is built from TRBV4-2 and TRBJ2-1; D tentatively fits TRBD1 or TRBD2 (5 bases each). Germline CDR1 reads LGHNA; CDR2 reads YNFKEQ. The CDR3 covers 16 residues. The germline V and J ends were trimmed by 0 bases and 2 bases, with 11 bases remaining between them. CDR3 in amino acids: CASSQDLGDPYNEQFF. In DNA form, the CDR3 reads TGTGCCAGCAGCCAAGATTTGGGGGACCCCTACAATGAGCAGTTCTTC.

The chain is built from TRBV5-4 and TRBJ1-1; D not certain. The V end lost 2 bases, the J end lost 7 bases, and 12 bases lay between the germline ends. CDR1 is SGHNT and CDR2 is YYREEE in the germline V gene (reference sequence). This CDR3 contains 13 residues. The CDR3 nucleotides read TGTGCCAGCAGCTTAGGCGAAAAGGGTGAAGCTTTCTTT. Its protein is CASSLGEKGEAFF.

The V and J genes are TRBV7-9 and TRBJ1-1, with D possibly TRBD1 on 6 matching bases. V was clipped by 6 bases and J by 1 base, with 12 bases between them. The CDR3 extends over 14 amino acids. The germline V gene encodes CDR1 SEHNR and CDR2 FQNEAQ (reference sequence). The CDR3 spells CASSLGQPNTEAFF. The CDR3 region has the DNA TGTGCCAGCAGTTTGGGACAACCGAACACTGAAGCTTTCTTT. The whole variable domain, remainder taken from reference TRBV7-9 and TRBJ1-1, is DTGVSQNPRHKITKRGQNVTFRCDPISEHNRLYWYRQTLGQGPEFLTYFQNEAQLEKSRLLSDRFSAERPKGSFSTLEIQRTEQGDSAMYLCASSLGQPNTEAFFGQGTRLTVV.